Here is one T cell receptor beta chain with its context. What it binds is not known. Sequenced with the Oncomine TCR Beta short-read assay was DNA taken from cultured CD4+ T cells. TCRdb re-called the PCR reads with MiXCR, one entry per CDR3 protein. The sample includes some 18,000 distinct CDR3 sequences, roughly 50% seen only once; the top ten take 2% to 3%. The data derive from a study of vaccination and CD4 T cells after COVID-19. At the level of the study: Cells received overlapping spike peptides from SARS-CoV-2, HCoV-NL63, HCoV-OC43 and HCoV-229E as stimulation.

Study observations and caveats: Relatively few convalescent patients were studied; early post-infection timepoints were not included.

The V segment lost 6 bases and the J segment 6 bases; nucleotides outside the gene matches: 14. Germline V gene sequence: CDR1 MNHEY, CDR2 SVGEGT. The CDR3 totals 15 residues. As to treatment: 10-day PBMC culture with coronavirus spike peptide pools or control peptides (ViraFEST assay). ViraFEST sequenced TCRs after peptide-pool expansion of antigen-specific T cells. Approximately 1.8 million PBMCs were grown per well alongside roughly 10 IU/ml IL-2 and 7.5 to 10 ug/ml peptide pools. This sequence joins TRBV6-2 or TRBV6-3 and TRBJ2-7; TRBD2 aligns across 7 bases. Sequencing was performed on CD4+ T cells from blood, cultured in vitro, taken after SARS-CoV-2 vaccination. This TCR derives from a human donor who had recovered from COVID-19. This CDR3 reads CASRDYGGSLAEQYF. The CDR3 nucleotides are TGTGCCAGCAGGGACTATGGCGGGAGTCTGGCCGAGCAGTACTTC.